This T cell receptor beta chain originates from a study of shared clonotypes between healthy human individuals. This clone was recorded only once. Study donors comprised healthy, HIV-negative adults devoid of recent acute infection or vaccination. Assay used: immunoSEQ multiplex PCR; TCRdb lists only in-frame clones, some missing. Of roughly 1 million clones in the sample, approximately 80% were seen once. The CDR3 sequence is 14 residues long. In germline, CDR1 is MNHEY, CDR2 SMNVEV (reference sequence). The V and J ends lost 10 bases and 5 bases, in that order; junction bases with no gene match: 11.

The chain combines TRBV27 with TRBJ1-2; 9 bases are a match to TRBD1. The sequence was obtained from a man aged 18 to 35 in good health. Some clones in this sample may be carry-over from other donors' samples. The specimen was memory CD4+ T cells from PBMCs. Subset denoted: CD45RA-negative fraction. The CDR3 DNA follows: TGTGCCACCGGAAGGGACAGGGTGGGGTATGGCTACACCTTC. Encoded protein: CATGRDRVGYGYTF.